These 13 T cell receptor beta chains were sequenced from one sample in a study of tumor and adjacent non-tumor tissue in lung cancer. The library came from three nested PCR rounds adapted from ARM-PCR protocols. TCRdb fed the multiplex PCR reads into MiXCR, producing one record per CDR3 protein. The repertoire holds 85,000 to 100,000 distinct CDR3 sequences, with 67% as singletons. This sample's RNA came from whole unsorted tissue. The specimen was lung tumor tissue. Every receptor here comes from a man aged 55 to 69 with non-small cell lung cancer.

On this clonotype: One base away lies a much larger clone, so this may be a sequencing read error. The V call is TRBV20-1, the J call TRBJ1-2; D ambiguous. Looked up from germline, CDR1 is DFQATT and CDR2 is SNEGSKA (reference sequence). Trimming stripped 5 bases from V and 3 bases from J, with 16 bases between. The CDR3 sequence is 14 residues long. The CDR3 sequence: CSAHRPERDYGYTF. As DNA, the CDR3 is TGCAGTGCTCATAGGCCAGAGAGGGACTATGGCTACACCTTC.

This clonotype was seen a few times. This may stem from a read error, because a much larger clone lies one nucleotide away. CDR3 in amino acids: CASGPVFGEQYF. CDR3 nucleotides: TGTGCCAGCGGCCCCGTTTTCGGCGAGCAGTACTTC. V gene TRBV12-3 or TRBV12-4 combines with J gene TRBJ2-7, with D unclear. With 8 bases removed from V and 6 bases from J, the gap between germline ends came to 14 bases. The CDR3 has 12 amino acids.

This clonotype was detected only a few times. The junction departs from germline at one end; a sequencing error may be responsible. V and J are TRBV20-1 and TRBJ2-3, with D perhaps matching TRBD1 or TRBD2 (6 bases each). The CDR3 spans 13 residues. Germline CDR1 DFQATT, CDR2 SNEGSKA (reference sequence). As DNA, the CDR3 is TGCAATGCTAGAGCCTCGGGGGCAACAGCGCAGTATTTT. It translates to CNARASGATAQYF.

Comment on this clonotype: A read error may account for a junction end that differs from germline. The chain combines TRBV10-3 with TRBJ2-2; 7 bases are shared with TRBD1. The CDR3 length is 14 residues. From germline, CDR1 is ENHRY and CDR2 SYGVKD. The CDR3 protein is CATGTVRGTGELLF. The CDR3 DNA reads as TGTGCCACAGGGACAGTGAGGGGGACCGGGGAGCTGCTTTTT.

Note on this clonotype: One end of the junction does not line up with germline, which may come from a read error. This rearrangement joins TRBV7-8 to TRBJ2-7; D could derive from TRBD1 or TRBD2 (5 bases each). The CDR3 covers 16 residues. The V gene's germline CDR1 is SGHVS and CDR2 FQNEAQ. CDR3 nucleotides: TGTGCCAACAGCACCTCCCAGGGAACTAGCTCCTACGAGCAGTACTTC. Translated, it gives CANSTSQGTSSYEQYF.

The sample holds many counts of this clonotype. This chain joins TRBV12-5 and TRBJ2-1; no clear D. Trimming pared 4 bases from V and 6 bases from J, leaving 10 bases between. The germline gives CDR1 LGHNT, CDR2 FRNRAP. The CDR3 has 13 residues. Here the CDR3 DNA reads TGTGCTAGTGGTTCCTCGGTGGGCAATGAGCAGTTCTTC. Translating gives CASGSSVGNEQFF. The whole variable domain, filled in from reference TRBV12-5 and TRBJ2-1, reads DARVTQTPRHKVTEMGQEVTMRCQPILGHNTVFWYRQTMMQGLELLAYFRNRAPLDDSGMPKDRFSAEMPDATLATLKIQPSEPRDSAVYFCASGSSVGNEQFFGPGTRLTVL.

Notes on this clonotype: This may come from a read error, since a much larger clone is one base off. This sequence joins TRBV6-2 or TRBV6-3 and TRBJ1-5; TRBD1 is a possible D gene (6 bases). The closer fit of TRBJ2-3 to the DNA end suggests the J call may be wrong. The CDR3 loop spans 15 amino acids. Germline assignment: CDR1 MNHEY and CDR2 SVGEGT. For the CDR3, the DNA is TGTGCCAGCAGAACGACAGGAGTGAGCAATCAGCCCCAGTATTTT. Encoded protein: CASRTTGVSNQPQYF.

A single count supports this clonotype. This chain connects TRBV6-2 or TRBV6-3 to TRBJ1-2, with D perhaps TRBD1 (6 bases). Trimming removed 5 bases at V and 8 bases at J, with 21 bases between. Germline-derived CDR1 and CDR2 are MNHEY and SVGEGT. CDR3 length equals 15 residues. The DNA of the CDR3 is TGTGCCAGCAGTCGTACGACAGGAGGGGTAAGGGGCTACACCTTC. This encodes CASSRTTGGVRGYTF.

A note on this clonotype: The junction shows a germline mismatch at one end, possibly a read error. The genes are TRBV29-1 and TRBJ1-2; D gene uncertain. CDR3 length equals 14 residues. Per the germline V gene, CDR1 is SQVTM and CDR2 is ANQGSEA. CDR3 in DNA: TGCAGTGTTGAATCTCAGGCAACCCACTATGGCTACACCTTC. Translated, it gives CSVESQATHYGYTF.

Note on this clonotype: A junction boundary mismatches the germline segment, possibly from a read error. This chain links TRBV6-5 with TRBJ1-6; TRBD1 matches 7 bases. The germline CDR1 and CDR2 sequences are MNHEY and SVGAGI. CDR3 length: 14 amino acids. CDR3 in DNA: TGTGCAAGCAGAGAGTCAGGGGGTTCTTGGTCCCTCCACTTT. This sequence encodes CASRESGGSWSLHF.

As for this clonotype: A junction boundary mismatches the germline segment, possibly from a read error. The chain has TRBV11-3 and TRBJ2-7; 10 nucleotides match TRBD2. CDR1 is SGHNT, CDR2 YENEEA, per germline. CDR3 length: 15 residues. CDR3 sequence reads: CASSRASGSSYDQCF. The CDR3 DNA reads as TGTGCCAGTAGTAGGGCTAGCGGGAGCTCCTACGATCAGTGCTTC.

A remark on this clonotype: The junction shows a germline mismatch at one end, possibly a read error. This chain uses TRBV12-3 or TRBV12-4 with TRBJ2-3; 9 bases are a match to TRBD1. The CDR3 has 16 amino acids. DNA for the CDR3: TGTGCCAGCAGTCCCAGTGACAGGGGGAGAACAGATACACAGTATTTT. The encoded protein is CASSPSDRGRTDTQYF.

The chain couples TRBV5-6 to TRBJ1-2; 7 bases fit TRBD1. The germline CDR1 and CDR2 sequences are SGHDT and YYEEEE. CDR3 length equals 13 residues. With 6 bases clipped from V and 10 bases from J, the junction kept 12 bases outside the gene matches. CDR3 coding DNA: TGTGCCAGCACCCTTGGACAGGACGCTGACTACACCTTC. Its protein product is CASTLGQDADYTF. The entire variable domain, with the rest obtained from reference TRBV5-6 and TRBJ1-2, is as follows: DAGVTQSPTHLIKTRGQQVTLRCSPKSGHDTVSWYQQALGQGPQFIFQYYEEEERQRGNFPDRFSGHQFPNYSSELNVNALLLGDSALYLCASTLGQDADYTFGSGTRLTVV.